One and the same sample provided the 22 T cell receptor beta chains below, sequenced in a study of cytomegalovirus exposure and HLA in healthy donors. The PCR employed 60 Vbeta primers together with 13 Jbeta primers. Method: immunoSEQ multiplex PCR; TCRdb's copy keeps in-frame clones and lacks some. The sample lists over 60,000 clones; over 70% were seen once. The sequencing input was PBMCs. The receptors derive from a man aged 70 or older in good health and CMV-seronegative.

The chain has TRBV28 and TRBJ2-5; D not resolved. CDR3 length: 15 amino acids. Trimming left V 4 bases short and J 5 bases short, with 17 bases between. The germline gives CDR1 MDHEN, CDR2 SYDVKM. CDR3 sequence: CASSWLGFSSETQYF. The CDR3 nucleotides read TGTGCCAGCAGTTGGCTCGGGTTTTCCTCCGAGACCCAGTACTTC.

This chain links TRBV11-2 with TRBJ1-1, with 8 bases fitting TRBD1. V trimming: 3 bases; J trimming: 1 base; junction bases outside the gene matches: 1. Germline V gene data show CDR1 as SGHAT and CDR2 as FQNNGV. CDR3 length: 14 amino acids. CDR3 protein: CASSFDRGNTEAFF. CDR3 sequence (DNA): TGTGCCAGCAGCTTTGACAGGGGGAACACTGAAGCTTTCTTT. The entire variable domain, with the rest obtained from reference TRBV11-2 and TRBJ1-1, is as follows: EAGVAQSPRYKIIEKRQSVAFWCNPISGHATLYWYQQILGQGPKLLIQFQNNGVVDDSQLPKDRFSAERLKGVDSTLKIQPAKLEDSAVYLCASSFDRGNTEAFFGQGTRLTVV.

The chain has TRBV9 and TRBJ2-3; 10 bases line up with TRBD2. The germline V gene encodes CDR1 SGDLS and CDR2 YYNGEE. The CDR3 is 18 amino acids. The ends lost 0 bases at V and 0 bases at J; junction bases unmatched: 7. The CDR3 DNA reads TGTGCCAGCAGCGTAGGACCTAGCGGGAGAGGGAGCACAGATACGCAGTATTTT. This gives the protein CASSVGPSGRGSTDTQYF.

This chain joins TRBV7-9 and TRBJ1-1; D might be TRBD1 (5 bases). This CDR3 spans 14 amino acids. From germline, CDR1 is SEHNR and CDR2 FQNEAQ (reference sequence). V was trimmed by 5 bases and J by 6 bases, leaving 16 bases between them. The CDR3 region has the DNA TGTGCCAGCAGCCCAGGGAGGGCTGAGGCTGAAGCTTTCTTT. It specifies CASSPGRAEAEAFF.

The gene calls are TRBV7-2 and TRBJ1-1; a possible D gene is TRBD1 (6 bases). CDR3 size: 16 residues. V gave up 7 bases and J gave up 1 base, with 19 bases separating them. From germline, CDR1 is SGHTA and CDR2 FQGNSA. Written as DNA, the CDR3 is TGTGCCAGCACTCAGGAAGGGACACGGAAGAACACTGAAGCTTTCTTT. Residues: CASTQEGTRKNTEAFF. The variable domain in full, with the rest retrieved from reference TRBV7-2 and TRBJ1-1, is GAGVSQSPSNKVTEKGKDVELRCDPISGHTALYWYRQSLGQGLEFLIYFQGNSAPDKSGLPSDRFSAERTGGSVSTLTIQRTQQEDSAVYLCASTQEGTRKNTEAFFGQGTRLTVV.

This clone was seen a few times. The chain carries TRBV6-6 and TRBJ1-1; TRBD1 might be the D (5 bases). V lost 5 bases, J lost 5 bases, and 15 bases lay in between. Germline values: CDR1 MNHNY, CDR2 SVGAGI (reference sequence). CDR3 length: 14 residues. The CDR3 is CASSQRDRVTEAFF. The CDR3 region has the DNA TGTGCCAGCAGTCAGCGGGACCGGGTGACTGAAGCTTTCTTT.

This chain joins TRBV15 and TRBJ2-6, with 8 nucleotides matching TRBD1. The CDR3 has 19 amino acids. V lost 7 bases, J lost 2 bases, and 16 bases stayed unmatched. Per the germline V gene, CDR1 is LNHNV and CDR2 is YYDKDF (reference sequence). CDR3 nucleotides: TGTGCCACCACCGAATACCGGGACCCAGGGGGCCCTGGGGCCAACGTCCTGACTTTC. Protein sequence: CATTEYRDPGGPGANVLTF.

The V call is TRBV7-8, the J call TRBJ2-2; D unresolved. In germline, CDR1 is SGHVS, CDR2 FQNEAQ. The germline V and J ends were trimmed by 3 bases and 5 bases, with 4 bases remaining between them. The CDR3 is 12 residues long. The CDR3 DNA follows: TGTGCCAGCAGCTTCTTGACCGGGGAGCTGTTTTTT. Its translation is CASSFLTGELFF.

The sample holds a few counts of this clone. The chain carries TRBV6-6 and TRBJ1-1, with D perhaps matching TRBD1 (6 bases). CDR1 and CDR2 (germline): MNHNY, SVGAGI (reference sequence). V shed 5 bases and J shed 6 bases, with 10 bases lying between them. This CDR3 has 12 amino acids. The DNA for the CDR3 is TGTGCCAGCAGTCACAACAGGGCTGAAGCTTTCTTT. Translating it yields CASSHNRAEAFF.

This clone was picked up one time. The chain recombines TRBV6-1 with TRBJ1-1, with D perhaps TRBD1 (5 bases). This CDR3 contains 16 residues. The V gene lost 4 bases and the J gene lost 2 bases, with 17 bases spanning the gap. Germline V gene sequence: CDR1 MNHNS, CDR2 SASEGT. In nucleotides, the CDR3 is TGTGCCAGCAGTGTAGGACACCGAACCGCTAACACTGAAGCTTTCTTT. The encoded protein is CASSVGHRTANTEAFF.

V usage is TRBV5-1 and J usage is TRBJ1-6; maybe TRBD1 (5 bases). The CDR3 loop spans 14 amino acids. The germline V and J ends were trimmed by 2 bases and 7 bases, with 10 bases remaining between them. CDR1 and CDR2 (germline): SGHRS, YFSETQ. The CDR3 protein is CASSFGHDNSPLHF. The CDR3 DNA sequence: TGCGCCAGCAGCTTCGGACATGACAATTCACCCCTCCACTTT.

CDR3 protein: CASSQDFSVNQPQHF. The CDR3 nucleotides read TGCGCCAGCAGCCAAGATTTCTCAGTGAATCAGCCCCAGCATTTT. The J gene is TRBJ1-5, the V gene TRBV4-3; D call uncertain. CDR3 length: 15 residues. Germline V gene data show CDR1 as LGHNA and CDR2 as YSLEER. Between the trimmed V and J ends, which lost 0 bases and 4 bases, there was a span of 10 bases.

The genes are TRBV6-5 and TRBJ2-3; the D is unclear. The germline V and J ends were trimmed by 0 bases and 3 bases, with 10 bases remaining between them. The CDR3 has 15 residues. In germline, CDR1 is MNHEY, CDR2 SVGAGI. The CDR3 DNA reads as TGTGCCAGCAGTTACTCCGCCGGTGGTACAGATACGCAGTATTTT. Its translation is CASSYSAGGTDTQYF.

The CDR3 DNA reads TGTGCCAGCCGAAAGAGTGGCGGGAGGGCGACAGATACGCAGTATTTT. Translated, it gives CASRKSGGRATDTQYF. This rearrangement joins TRBV2 to TRBJ2-3; 9 nucleotides align to TRBD2. Germline trimming cut 8 bases from V and 3 bases from J; bases unmatched to any gene: 12. CDR1 is SNHLY, CDR2 FYNNEI, per germline. There are 16 residues in the CDR3.

The genes are TRBV2 and TRBJ2-1; 8 bases match TRBD2. Germline V lookup: CDR1 SNHLY, CDR2 FYNNEI. V trimming: 2 bases; J trimming: 6 bases; junction bases outside the gene matches: 9. This CDR3 has 16 residues. For the CDR3, the DNA is TGTGCCAGCAGTGAACGGGAGCGGAGCGGGGGCAATGAGCAGTTCTTC. Translating gives CASSERERSGGNEQFF.

The chain employs TRBV7-2 and TRBJ2-2; tentative D call: TRBD1 (5 bases). CDR1 is SGHTA and CDR2 is FQGNSA in the germline V gene. The CDR3 is 15 residues long. The ends were cut back, 1 base at V and 6 bases at J, with 12 bases in the middle. The CDR3 nucleotides are TGTGCCAGCAGCTTAGAAGGGGCGGTGTCCGGGGAGCTGTTTTTT. This translates into CASSLEGAVSGELFF.

In its sample, this clone was seen once. The CDR3 DNA is TGTGCCAGCAGCCGCGCTGGGGCCGATCTCTCACCCCTCCACTTT. Translation: CASSRAGADLSPLHF. V is TRBV6-6 and J is TRBJ1-6; weak D call: TRBD1 (5 bases). Deletions cut 6 bases from V and 10 bases from J, with 19 bases between. Germline V gives CDR1 MNHNY, CDR2 SVGAGI (reference sequence). The CDR3 runs 15 residues.

This clone has just a few counts. The genes are TRBV28 and TRBJ1-5, with TRBD1 identical over 11 bases. The junction had 3 bases not matched to a gene; V was cut back by 6 bases and J by 5 bases. CDR1 MDHEN and CDR2 SYDVKM come from the germline V gene. This CDR3 spans 14 amino acids. CDR3 nucleotides: TGTGCCAGCAGCGGACAGGGGGCCTATCAGCCCCAGCATTTT. Protein: CASSGQGAYQPQHF.

This clone was picked up one time. The chain couples TRBV11-2 to TRBJ2-3; TRBD2 is a possible D gene (6 bases). Germline lookup yields CDR1 SGHAT and CDR2 FQNNGV. The ends were cut back, 1 base at V and 0 bases at J, with 11 bases in the middle. The CDR3 contains 16 residues. The chain's CDR3 is CASSLGRTSSTDTQYF. The CDR3 DNA reads as TGTGCCAGCAGCTTAGGAAGAACTAGCAGCACAGATACGCAGTATTTT.

J is TRBJ2-7 and V is TRBV20-1; D is possibly TRBD1 (6 bases). Germline assignment: CDR1 DFQATT and CDR2 SNEGSKA (reference sequence). This CDR3 has 11 amino acids. Between the trimmed V and J ends, which lost 6 bases and 1 base, there was a span of 7 bases. CDR3 sequence reads: CSAGQSYEQYF. In nucleotides, the CDR3 is TGCAGTGCCGGACAGTCCTACGAGCAGTACTTC.

The chain has TRBV6-5 and TRBJ1-2; 8 bases agree with TRBD1. The CDR3 spans 14 residues. The germline CDR1 and CDR2 sequences are MNHEY and SVGAGI. V lost 5 bases and J lost 5; bases outside the gene matches: 7. The CDR3 nucleotides are TGTGCCAGCAGTCCGGACAGGGTTGGGTATGGCTACACCTTC. Translating gives CASSPDRVGYGYTF.

This chain joins TRBV28 and TRBJ2-1; no firm D call. CDR1 MDHEN and CDR2 SYDVKM come from the germline V gene. Trimming shortened V by 5 bases and J by 0 bases, and 11 bases separated the two germline ends. There are 15 residues in the CDR3. The CDR3 DNA follows: TGTGCCAGCAGTCGATCACCTAGCTCCTACAATGAGCAGTTCTTC. As protein: CASSRSPSSYNEQFF.